The present entry profiles one T cell receptor beta chain with its context. The data were obtained in a study of T cells in Graves' hyperthyroidism and ophthalmopathy. Overall study: Peripheral blood was obtained at initial diagnosis, preceding any treatment.

TCR beta CDR3 regions were amplified from RNA. A first-round RT-PCR of the TCR CDR3 used the HTBI primer set. Each CDR3 protein gets one entry after TCRdb re-called the multiplex PCR reads with MiXCR. The repertoire consists of under 550,000 distinct CDR3 sequences, with about 20% occurring once and the leading ten covering about 50%. This CDR3 spans 15 amino acids. Germline trimming cut 5 bases from V and 9 bases from J; bases unmatched to any gene: 7. This receptor was obtained from a man aged 40-49 years with Graves' ophthalmopathy. The J gene is TRBJ2-1, the V gene TRBV12-3 or TRBV12-4, with TRBD2 identical over 13 bases. Input material: blood. The CDR3: CASSLLAGGPSEQFF. CDR3 nucleotide sequence: TGTGCCAGCAGTCTACTAGCGGGGGGGCCAAGTGAGCAGTTCTTC.